The source of this T cell receptor beta chain is a study of cytomegalovirus exposure and HLA in healthy donors. Study findings and constraints: The dataset shows that most TCR sequences were rare, while some public TCRs occurred in many donors. Some TCR beta chains (roughly 160 of them) were listed as cytomegalovirus-associated. CMV antigen specificity of three CMV-associated chains was confirmed in vitro. Cytomegalovirus status was reportedly diagnosed by the classifier with high specificity and sensitivity.

Using immunoSEQ multiplex PCR, the repertoire was profiled, and TCRdb retains in-frame clones only, with some absent. The table lists about 150,000 clones, just over 85% of them singletons. Turning to this clone: Its antigen is currently unknown.

Sample: PBMCs. The TCR was taken from a human donor in good health.

CDR3 sequence (DNA): TGCAGCGTTGAGGGGGGATACACAGATACGCAGTATTTT. It is translated as CSVEGGYTDTQYF. The V call is TRBV29-1, the J call TRBJ2-3; weak D call: TRBD2 (6 bases). Germline-derived CDR1 and CDR2 are SQVTM and ANQGSEA. There are 13 residues in the CDR3. V lost 3 bases and J 2 bases, leaving 9 bases between the germline ends.